The clone carrying this T cell receptor (beta chain) was detected only a few times. In the original processing: For nucleated cells, counts were estimated from reference gene primer amplification. Sequenced by immunoSEQ multiplex PCR; TCRdb stores in-frame clones only, minus some. V, J and clone size reflect that table, while D and trimming were determined from the DNA. The data show fewer than 250,000 clones, with 89% seen just once and 5.5% to 8% held by the top ten. This specimen comes from a study of blood T cell repertoires in COVID-19. Study context: Both acute and convalescent COVID-19 samples were obtained from the United States, Italy and Spain. T cells, B-cell-depleted T cells, or PBMCs supplied cDNA or gDNA.

Input material: peripheral blood. This sequence was found in a man aged 55 to 70 who had recovered from COVID-19.

The CDR3 DNA follows: TGTGCCAGCAGTTTAGGGGACAGGGGGCACAATCAGCCCCAGCATTTT. It yields the protein CASSLGDRGHNQPQHF. The gene calls are TRBV28 and TRBJ1-5; 12 bases are a match to TRBD1. CDR3 length equals 16 residues. V lost 2 bases, J lost 3 bases, and 2 bases stayed unmatched. Per germline, CDR1 MDHEN and CDR2 SYDVKM.